This entry lists 24 T cell receptor beta chains sequenced from one sample in a study of blood T cell repertoires in COVID-19. Profiling relied on immunoSEQ multiplex PCR, and the TCRdb table lists in-frame clones only, not all of them. This table holds fewer than 350,000 clones, about 85% found once. Sequenced sample: PBMCs or T cells enriched from blood (not recorded which). These receptors all come from a young woman who had been exposed to COVID-19.

This clone appeared a few times. This chain joins TRBV14 and TRBJ2-1; 11 bases agree with TRBD2. This CDR3 comprises 22 residues. Trimming cost V 2 bases and J 0 bases; bases outside gene matches: 18. Germline CDR1 reads SGHDN; CDR2 reads FVKESK. CDR3 nucleotides: TGTGCCAGCAGCCAACTTGTATGGACTAGCGGGCCGTCTTATAGCTCCTACAATGAGCAGTTCTTC. Amino acid sequence: CASSQLVWTSGPSYSSYNEQFF. Filled out from reference TRBV14 and TRBJ2-1, the complete variable domain reads EAGVTQFPSHSVIEKGQTVTLRCDPISGHDNLYWYRRVMGKEIKFLLHFVKESKQDESGMPNNRFLAERTGGTYSTLKVQPAELEDSGVYFCASSQLVWTSGPSYSSYNEQFFGPGTRLTVL.

J is TRBJ2-7 and V is TRBV7-2, with 12 bases matching TRBD1. The J segment lost 5 bases and the V segment lost 5 bases, leaving 4 bases of the junction unmatched. There are 14 residues in the CDR3. The germline gives CDR1 SGHTA, CDR2 FQGNSA. The CDR3 region has the DNA TGTGCCAGCAGCAAGGGACAGGGGGCCCACGAGCAGTACTTC. Translated, it gives CASSKGQGAHEQYF.

The chain uses TRBV19 and TRBJ1-1; tentative D call: TRBD1 (6 bases). The CDR3 has 15 amino acids. Trimming removed 3 bases at V and 0 bases at J, with 11 bases between. Germline CDR1 LNHDA, CDR2 SQIVND (reference sequence). CDR3 coding DNA: TGTGCCAGTAGTATCCTGGACAGCATGAACACTGAAGCTTTCTTT. Translating it yields CASSILDSMNTEAFF. Full variable domain (outside the CDR3, taken from reference TRBV19 and TRBJ1-1): DGGITQSPKYLFRKEGQNVTLSCEQNLNHDAMYWYRQDPGQGLRLIYYSQIVNDFQKGDIAEGYSVSREKKESFPLTVTSAQKNPTAFYLCASSILDSMNTEAFFGQGTRLTVV.

The chain couples TRBV27 to TRBJ1-4; perhaps TRBD1 as D (6 bases). CDR1 is MNHEY and CDR2 is SMNVEV in the germline V gene (reference sequence). Trimming cost V 4 bases and J 5 bases, with 14 bases left between them. CDR3 length: 15 amino acids. The CDR3 nucleotides are TGTGCCAGCAGTTCCGGACAGCCAGGGAATGAAAAACTGTTTTTT. It codes for CASSSGQPGNEKLFF.

A single count supports this clone. This chain connects TRBV10-3 to TRBJ1-1; D possibly corresponds to TRBD1 (5 bases). V was cut by 10 bases and J by 4 bases, with 13 bases left in between. The CDR3 spans 12 residues. Germline assignment: CDR1 ENHRY and CDR2 SYGVKD. The CDR3, as DNA: TGTGCCACTTCCCGGGGGGGCACTGAAGCTTTCTTT. As protein: CATSRGGTEAFF.

J is TRBJ1-1 and V is TRBV5-4; D not certain. This CDR3 has 13 residues. The germline V gene encodes CDR1 SGHNT and CDR2 YYREEE (reference sequence). V was shortened by 3 bases and J by 5 bases, with 11 bases between the two germline ends. The CDR3 DNA is TGTGCCAGCAGCTACATTGTCACGACTGAAGCTTTCTTT. The encoded protein is CASSYIVTTEAFF. Full variable domain (outside the CDR3, taken from reference TRBV5-4 and TRBJ1-1): ETGVTQSPTHLIKTRGQQVTLRCSSQSGHNTVSWYQQALGQGPQFIFQYYREEENGRGNFPPRFSGLQFPNYSSELNVNALELDDSALYLCASSYIVTTEAFFGQGTRLTVV.

The chain couples TRBV30 to TRBJ1-1, with no clear D. The germline V and J ends were trimmed by 3 bases and 7 bases, with 12 bases remaining between them. The CDR3 is 12 residues long. CDR1 is GTSNPN, CDR2 SVGIG, per germline (reference sequence). CDR3 protein: CAWRSPAGEAFF. As DNA, the CDR3 is TGTGCCTGGAGGTCCCCCGCAGGTGAAGCTTTCTTT.

The chain couples TRBV21-1 to TRBJ2-4; TRBD1 is taken as the D call from the table, unchecked against the DNA. TRBV21-1 counts as a pseudogene. The CDR3 extends over 14 amino acids. CDR3 protein: CAITSTGDKNIQYF. CDR3 sequence (DNA): TGTGCCATAACATCGACAGGGGACAAAAACATTCAGTACTTC.

The chain couples TRBV27 to TRBJ2-1, with D perhaps matching TRBD2 (6 bases). The CDR3 extends over 16 amino acids. The germline V gene has CDR1 MNHEY and CDR2 SMNVEV (reference sequence). The ends were cut back, 0 bases at V and 2 bases at J, with 11 bases in the middle. Here the CDR3 reads CASSLSGRVPYNEQFF. The CDR3 region has the DNA TGTGCCAGCAGTTTATCCGGGAGAGTACCCTACAATGAGCAGTTCTTC.

Comments on this clone: Different DNA sequences within this sample yield the same CDR3. The chain couples TRBV18 to TRBJ1-1; 8 bases are shared with TRBD1. The ends lost 2 bases at V and 5 bases at J; junction bases unmatched: 7. Germline V gives CDR1 KGHSH, CDR2 LQKENI. The CDR3 sequence is 15 residues long. CDR3 sequence: CASSPRQGARTEAFF. The CDR3 nucleotides are TGTGCCAGCTCACCAAGGCAGGGGGCGAGGACTGAAGCTTTCTTT.

The V and J genes are TRBV19 and TRBJ2-7, with D possibly matching TRBD2 (6 bases). Germline values: CDR1 LNHDA, CDR2 SQIVND (reference sequence). This CDR3 contains 12 residues. V was shortened by 10 bases and J by 3 bases, with 13 bases between the two germline ends. Written as DNA, the CDR3 is TGTGCCACCCGAAGCGGGCTCTACGAGCAGTACTTC. This gives the protein CATRSGLYEQYF.

This chain uses TRBV3-1 (or the pseudogene TRBV3-2) with TRBJ2-7; D gene ambiguous. V lost 5 bases to trimming and J lost 4 bases, with 6 bases between them. The CDR3 covers 11 residues. Germline V lookup: CDR1 LGHDT, CDR2 YNNKEL (reference sequence). This chain's CDR3 is CASSSTYEQYF. CDR3 DNA: TGTGCCAGCAGCTCAACTTACGAGCAGTACTTC.

This sequence joins TRBV15 and TRBJ1-2; 7 bases align to TRBD1. Germline V gene data show CDR1 as LNHNV and CDR2 as YYDKDF (reference sequence). CDR3 length: 15 amino acids. Losses at the gene ends were 5 bases for V and 2 bases for J; bases not matched to a gene: 8. This CDR3 reads CATSRGGVLNYGYTF. In nucleotides, the CDR3 is TGTGCCACCAGCCGAGGGGGCGTACTCAACTATGGCTACACCTTC. The variable domain in full, with the rest retrieved from reference TRBV15 and TRBJ1-2, is DAMVIQNPRYQVTQFGKPVTLSCSQTLNHNVMYWYQQKSSQAPKLLFHYYDKDFNNEADTPDNFQSRRPNTSFCFLDIRSPGLGDTAMYLCATSRGGVLNYGYTFGSGTRLTVV.

This rearrangement joins TRBV2 to TRBJ1-1, with unresolved D. Germline CDR1 is SNHLY and CDR2 is FYNNEI. The CDR3 sequence is 16 residues long. The V gene lost 5 bases and the J gene lost 0 bases, with 16 bases spanning the gap. The CDR3 loop reads CASSQTKRDLNTEAFF. DNA of the CDR3: TGTGCCAGCAGTCAAACCAAGAGGGATTTGAACACTGAAGCTTTCTTT.

The CDR3 spells CASSSPSDTQYF. The CDR3 region has the DNA TGTGCCAGCAGCTCCCCGTCAGATACGCAGTATTTT. This chain links TRBV7-3 with TRBJ2-3; D uncertain. CDR3 length: 12 residues. The germline CDR1 and CDR2 sequences are SGHTA and FQGTGA. V gave up 4 bases and J gave up 4 bases, with 6 bases separating them.

The gene calls are TRBV7-8 and TRBJ1-1, with 7 nucleotides matching TRBD1. CDR1 is SGHVS, CDR2 FQNEAQ, per germline. The CDR3 is 13 amino acids. J was trimmed by 5 bases and V by 5 bases; bases with no gene match: 5. This CDR3 is CASSRQGTTEAFF. DNA of the CDR3: TGTGCCAGCAGCCGACAGGGTACGACTGAAGCTTTCTTT.

The chain combines TRBV4-1 with TRBJ1-2; TRBD1 might be the D (6 bases). The CDR3 sequence is 15 residues long. With 0 bases removed from V and 2 bases from J, the gap between germline ends came to 10 bases. The germline CDR1 and CDR2 sequences are MGHRA and YSYEKL. CDR3 residues: CASSQEGGANYGYTF. CDR3 coding DNA: TGCGCCAGCAGCCAAGAGGGGGGGGCGAACTATGGCTACACCTTC.

CDR3 DNA: TGTGCCAGCAGTTCCGGGACTAGCGGGTCTAGCACAGATACGCAGTATTTT. Its protein product is CASSSGTSGSSTDTQYF. V is TRBV5-4 and J is TRBJ2-3, with 12 positions matching TRBD2. CDR1 and CDR2 (germline): SGHNT, YYREEE (reference sequence). This CDR3 is 17 amino acids long. The V and J ends lost 5 bases and 0 bases, in that order; junction bases with no gene match: 7.

The chain couples TRBV7-9 to TRBJ1-4; 11 bases line up with TRBD1. Trimming took 1 base from V and 5 from J; bases not matched to a gene: 3. Per the germline V gene, CDR1 is SEHNR and CDR2 is FQNEAQ (reference sequence). The CDR3 covers 16 residues. CDR3 protein: CASSLGDRGLNEKLFF. For the CDR3, the DNA is TGTGCCAGCAGCTTAGGGGACAGGGGGTTGAATGAAAAACTGTTTTTT.

V gene TRBV6-5 combines with J gene TRBJ1-1; a possible D gene is TRBD1 (6 bases). The germline V and J ends were trimmed by 3 bases and 11 bases, with 7 bases remaining between them. Germline V CDR1 and CDR2: MNHEY, SVGAGI. This CDR3 contains 10 residues. CDR3 sequence reads: CASSYTGAFF. The CDR3 bases are TGTGCCAGCAGTTATACAGGGGCTTTCTTT.

This sequence joins TRBV5-4 and TRBJ2-1; 11 bases are shared with TRBD1. With 4 bases clipped from V and 6 bases from J, the junction kept 6 bases outside the gene matches. The length of the CDR3 is 15 residues. Germline V gene lookup returns CDR1 SGHNT and CDR2 YYREEE (reference sequence). This CDR3 reads CASSMPGTGGNEQFF. As DNA, the CDR3 is TGTGCCAGCAGCATGCCCGGGACAGGGGGCAATGAGCAGTTCTTC.

The chain is built from TRBV3-1 (or the pseudogene TRBV3-2) and TRBJ1-2, with D possibly matching TRBD1 (5 bases). Germline values: CDR1 LGHDT, CDR2 YNNKEL (reference sequence). The CDR3 loop spans 16 amino acids. The V end was cut by 2 bases, the J end by 4 bases, with 17 bases between. For the CDR3, the DNA is TGTGCCAGCAGCCAATCCCTTTCTCCAGGGCTCTATGGCTACACCTTC. This translates into CASSQSLSPGLYGYTF.

In this sample, this clone turned up once. The chain carries TRBV5-6 and TRBJ1-5, with D uncertain. The length of the CDR3 is 12 residues. V shed 1 base and J shed 5 bases, with 4 bases lying between them. Germline V gene sequence: CDR1 SGHDT, CDR2 YYEEEE. The chain's CDR3 is CASSLSDQPQHF. The CDR3 DNA is TGTGCCAGCAGCTTGTCAGATCAGCCCCAGCATTTT. Combining the CDR3 with reference TRBV5-6 and TRBJ1-5 gives the whole variable domain DAGVTQSPTHLIKTRGQQVTLRCSPKSGHDTVSWYQQALGQGPQFIFQYYEEEERQRGNFPDRFSGHQFPNYSSELNVNALLLGDSALYLCASSLSDQPQHFGDGTRLSIL.

The chain combines TRBV5-1 with TRBJ1-1, with D unresolved. Trimming cost V 0 bases and J 0 bases, with 6 bases left between them. This CDR3 is built from 14 residues. Germline V gene lookup returns CDR1 SGHRS and CDR2 YFSETQ. The CDR3 sequence is CASSLVAVNTEAFF. CDR3 nucleotides: TGCGCCAGCAGCTTGGTTGCGGTGAACACTGAAGCTTTCTTT. The whole variable domain, filled in from reference TRBV5-1 and TRBJ1-1, reads KAGVTQTPRYLIKTRGQQVTLSCSPISGHRSVSWYQQTPGQGLQFLFEYFSETQRNKGNFPGRFSGRQFSNSRSEMNVSTLELGDSALYLCASSLVAVNTEAFFGQGTRLTVV.